The rows below give T cell receptor beta chains drawn from one sample of a study of CD8+ T cells in alopecia areata. Profiling relied on immunoSEQ multiplex PCR, and the TCRdb table lists in-frame clones only, not all of them. The repertoire holds around 15,000 clones, with about 63% as singletons. Sequenced: skin. The receptors shown here come from a human donor with alopecia areata. The conserved cysteine and the conserved F or W are not part of the CDR3 here. The order of the fields is CDR3 protein, CDR3 length, V gene.

CDR3 protein: ASSEASNYEQY; CDR3 length: 11; V gene: TRBV6-5
CDR3 protein: ASRPEKRPGTQY; CDR3 length: 12; V gene: TRBV28
CDR3 protein: ASSLEGGAYNEQF; CDR3 length: 13; V gene: TRBV5-1
CDR3 protein: ASSGYYRGLSTEAF; CDR3 length: 14; V gene: TRBV27
CDR3 protein: ASSLGDSGSNNEQF; CDR3 length: 14; V gene: TRBV11-3
CDR3 protein: ASSSPGQRQGNEQF; CDR3 length: 14; V gene: TRBV7-9
CDR3 protein: ASSVPGLAGVGTQY; CDR3 length: 14; V gene: TRBV5-5
CDR3 protein: AISGTGLETQY; CDR3 length: 11; V gene: TRBV10-3
CDR3 protein: ASSLGRDGNQPQH; CDR3 length: 13; V gene: TRBV27
CDR3 protein: ATSRDSSETQY; CDR3 length: 11; V gene: TRBV15
CDR3 protein: ASSFNDRTGSYEQY; CDR3 length: 14; V gene: TRBV27
CDR3 protein: ASSSDRISYQETQY; CDR3 length: 14; V gene: TRBV5-4
CDR3 protein: SDLGEDYGYT; CDR3 length: 10; V gene: TRBV29-1
CDR3 protein: ASSLTRINQPQH; CDR3 length: 12; V gene: TRBV7-3
CDR3 protein: AISTGTSAIEQF; CDR3 length: 12; V gene: TRBV10-3
CDR3 protein: ASSLPGQPNPGNTIY; CDR3 length: 15; V gene: TRBV28
CDR3 protein: ASRLGTSGNNEQF; CDR3 length: 13; V gene: TRBV5-1
CDR3 protein: ASSIGGSPNQPQH; CDR3 length: 13; V gene: TRBV19
CDR3 protein: ASSLKLLADTQY; CDR3 length: 12; V gene: TRBV6-6
CDR3 protein: ASSSSGITDTQY; CDR3 length: 12; V gene: TRBV7-2
CDR3 protein: ASRTPLGHAYNEQF; CDR3 length: 14; V gene: TRBV7-3
CDR3 protein: ASSQDLVQPQH; CDR3 length: 11; V gene: TRBV14
CDR3 protein: ASSLAQGYTEAF; CDR3 length: 12; V gene: TRBV7-8
CDR3 protein: ASTTGRGNHQPQH; CDR3 length: 13; V gene: TRBV7-8
CDR3 protein: ASTWRAGQPQH; CDR3 length: 11; V gene: TRBV28
CDR3 protein: ASSLSTFDTQY; CDR3 length: 11; V gene: TRBV7-9
CDR3 protein: ASGLVASVHEQF; CDR3 length: 12; V gene: TRBV5-6
CDR3 protein: ASSPQVTDTQY; CDR3 length: 11; V gene: TRBV7-3
CDR3 protein: ASSFLFLPGQKNTEAF; CDR3 length: 16; V gene: TRBV27
CDR3 protein: ASSSHGPTYEQY; CDR3 length: 12; V gene: TRBV7-2
CDR3 protein: ASSLIAGGKINEQF; CDR3 length: 14; V gene: TRBV7-3
CDR3 protein: ASSFASGDEQY; CDR3 length: 11; V gene: TRBV7-7
CDR3 protein: ASSLWVRTSGYEQY; CDR3 length: 14; V gene: TRBV28
CDR3 protein: ASSPGPNSGNTIY; CDR3 length: 13; V gene: TRBV7-2
CDR3 protein: ASSHETGAYYGYT; CDR3 length: 13; V gene: TRBV14
CDR3 protein: ASTPTAGTGNSPLH; CDR3 length: 14; V gene: TRBV28
CDR3 protein: ASSYPGGVQY; CDR3 length: 10; V gene: TRBV6-6
CDR3 protein: ASSPGTPLIATQY; CDR3 length: 13; V gene: TRBV14
CDR3 protein: ASSLKGQETQY; CDR3 length: 11; V gene: TRBV13
CDR3 protein: ASSPIWSGVYEQY; CDR3 length: 13; V gene: TRBV28
CDR3 protein: ASSLDLAASYEQY; CDR3 length: 13; V gene: TRBV5-4
CDR3 protein: AISESGGVS; CDR3 length: 9; V gene: TRBV10-3
CDR3 protein: ASSLAGHLAEQY; CDR3 length: 12; V gene: TRBV7-8